These T cell receptor beta chains were read from a single sample in a study of cytomegalovirus exposure and HLA in healthy donors. Clones were sequenced by immunoSEQ multiplex PCR, and TCRdb holds only the in-frame ones, with some missing. This sample's table has roughly 90,000 clones. Input material: PBMCs. The source of these receptors is a man aged 50 to 60 in good health and CMV-seropositive. Both conserved end residues are part of each CDR3. The D gene is left open where the match is weak.

D gene: NA; J gene: TRBJ1-5; V gene: TRBV19; CDR3 protein: CASRYRDTNQPQHF; CDR3 DNA: TGTGCCAGTAGATACAGGGATACTAATCAGCCCCAGCATTTT
D gene: TRBD1; J gene: TRBJ1-1; V gene: TRBV27; CDR3 protein: CASSLLWTGETEAFF; CDR3 DNA: TGTGCCAGCAGTTTACTTTGGACAGGGGAAACTGAAGCTTTCTTT
D gene: TRBD2; J gene: TRBJ2-3; V gene: TRBV11-2; CDR3 protein: CASSLELAGASPTDTQYF; CDR3 DNA: TGTGCCAGCAGCTTAGAATTAGCGGGAGCCTCTCCCACAGATACGCAGTATTTT
D gene: TRBD1; J gene: TRBJ1-1; V gene: TRBV18; CDR3 protein: CASSTGTVTEAWDTEAFF; CDR3 DNA: TGTGCCAGCTCGACCGGGACAGTAACGGAGGCGTGGGACACTGAAGCTTTCTTT
D gene: TRBD1; J gene: TRBJ1-1; V gene: TRBV29-1; CDR3 protein: CSVVQGGITEAFF; CDR3 DNA: TGCAGCGTCGTACAGGGGGGTATCACTGAAGCTTTCTTT
D gene: TRBD1; J gene: TRBJ2-5; V gene: TRBV7-2; CDR3 protein: CASSLVSGGETQYF; CDR3 DNA: TGTGCCAGCAGCTTAGTTTCAGGGGGAGAGACCCAGTACTTC
D gene: NA; J gene: TRBJ2-3; V gene: TRBV5-1; CDR3 protein: CASSGRVSTDTQYF; CDR3 DNA: TGCGCCAGCAGCGGCCGGGTTAGCACAGATACGCAGTATTTT
D gene: TRBD1; J gene: TRBJ1-2; V gene: TRBV13; CDR3 protein: CASSSRTGGTTF; CDR3 DNA: TGTGCCAGCAGCTCCCGGACAGGGGGGACCACCTTC
D gene: TRBD1; J gene: TRBJ1-5; V gene: TRBV27; CDR3 protein: CASSPRQGARNQPQHF; CDR3 DNA: TGTGCCAGCAGTCCCCGACAGGGGGCACGCAATCAGCCCCAGCATTTT
D gene: NA; J gene: TRBJ2-7; V gene: TRBV19; CDR3 protein: CASSINRAYPYEQYF; CDR3 DNA: TGTGCCAGTAGTATCAACAGGGCCTATCCCTACGAGCAGTACTTC
D gene: TRBD2; J gene: TRBJ2-4; V gene: TRBV5-4; CDR3 protein: CASKLAGGPGIQYF; CDR3 DNA: TGTGCCAGCAAACTAGCGGGAGGGCCCGGCATTCAGTACTTC
D gene: NA; J gene: TRBJ2-5; V gene: TRBV18; CDR3 protein: CASPPQQGRETQYF; CDR3 DNA: TGTGCCAGCCCACCACAGCAGGGGCGGGAGACCCAGTACTTC
D gene: TRBD2; J gene: TRBJ2-1; V gene: TRBV4-2; CDR3 protein: CASSQDSETSGNNEQFF; CDR3 DNA: TGTGCCAGCAGCCAAGATAGCGAGACTAGCGGTAACAATGAGCAGTTCTTC
D gene: NA; J gene: TRBJ2-2; V gene: TRBV6-5; CDR3 protein: CASSYSGLPRIGELFF; CDR3 DNA: TGTGCCAGCAGTTACTCCGGTCTTCCCCGTATCGGGGAGCTGTTTTTT
D gene: TRBD1; J gene: TRBJ2-7; V gene: TRBV11-3; CDR3 protein: CASSLRQGTYEQYF; CDR3 DNA: TGTGCCAGCAGCTTGAGACAGGGAACCTACGAGCAGTACTTC
D gene: NA; J gene: TRBJ2-2; V gene: TRBV27; CDR3 protein: CASSGRSGDTGELFF; CDR3 DNA: TGTGCCAGCAGTGGACGATCGGGGGACACCGGGGAGCTGTTTTTT
D gene: NA; J gene: TRBJ1-4; V gene: TRBV30; CDR3 protein: CAWTPQGAGNEKLFF; CDR3 DNA: TGTGCCTGGACCCCCCAAGGGGCTGGTAATGAAAAACTGTTTTTT
D gene: NA; J gene: TRBJ2-5; V gene: TRBV27; CDR3 protein: CASSLVEGWRETQYF; CDR3 DNA: TGTGCCAGCAGTTTGGTGGAGGGGTGGCGAGAGACCCAGTACTTC
D gene: NA; J gene: TRBJ2-6; V gene: TRBV28; CDR3 protein: CASSPRGFGSSGANVLTF; CDR3 DNA: TGTGCCAGCAGTCCTCGCGGGTTCGGGAGCTCTGGGGCCAACGTCCTGACTTTC
D gene: NA; J gene: TRBJ2-3; V gene: TRBV5-6; CDR3 protein: CASSLWAGSTDTQYF; CDR3 DNA: TGTGCCAGCAGCTTGTGGGCAGGCAGCACAGATACGCAGTATTTT
D gene: NA; J gene: TRBJ1-5; V gene: TRBV19; CDR3 protein: CASRIGLLGRSNQPQHF; CDR3 DNA: TGTGCCAGTAGAATCGGACTATTGGGCAGGAGCAATCAGCCCCAGCATTTT
D gene: TRBD1; J gene: TRBJ2-5; V gene: TRBV27; CDR3 protein: CASSRGTGGTETQYF; CDR3 DNA: TGTGCCAGCAGCAGAGGGACAGGGGGCACGGAGACCCAGTACTTC
D gene: TRBD1; J gene: TRBJ1-5; V gene: TRBV7-2; CDR3 protein: CASSPQGSNSNQPQHF; CDR3 DNA: TGTGCCAGCAGCCCACAGGGGTCCAATAGCAATCAGCCCCAGCATTTT
D gene: TRBD2; J gene: TRBJ2-3; V gene: TRBV9; CDR3 protein: CASSPSGSGDTQYF; CDR3 DNA: TGTGCCAGCAGCCCGAGCGGGAGCGGGGATACGCAGTATTTT
D gene: TRBD1; J gene: TRBJ1-4; V gene: TRBV7-6; CDR3 protein: CASSLGTGVEKLFF; CDR3 DNA: TGTGCCAGCAGCTTAGGGACAGGGGTGGAAAAACTGTTTTTT
D gene: NA; J gene: TRBJ1-3; V gene: TRBV7-8; CDR3 protein: CASSRTVGFSGNTIYF; CDR3 DNA: TGTGCCAGCAGCCGGACTGTAGGTTTCTCTGGAAACACCATATATTTT
D gene: TRBD1; J gene: TRBJ1-1; V gene: TRBV19; CDR3 protein: CASSPGTENTEAFF; CDR3 DNA: TGTGCCAGTAGTCCTGGGACAGAGAACACTGAAGCTTTCTTT
D gene: TRBD2; J gene: TRBJ2-1; V gene: TRBV23-1; CDR3 protein: CASSPVPGLALNEQFF; CDR3 DNA: TGCGCCAGCAGTCCTGTCCCGGGACTAGCTCTCAATGAGCAGTTCTTC
D gene: NA; J gene: TRBJ1-1; V gene: TRBV7-3; CDR3 protein: CASSLQGNTEAFF; CDR3 DNA: TGTGCCAGCAGCCTGCAGGGGAACACTGAAGCTTTCTTT
D gene: TRBD1; J gene: TRBJ1-5; V gene: TRBV25-1; CDR3 protein: CASSDRDSYSNQPQHF; CDR3 DNA: TGTGCCAGCAGTGACCGGGACAGTTATAGCAATCAGCCCCAGCATTTT
D gene: NA; J gene: TRBJ1-1; V gene: TRBV6-6; CDR3 protein: CASTTSAVNTEAFF; CDR3 DNA: TGTGCCAGCACCACTAGCGCGGTAAACACTGAAGCTTTCTTT
D gene: NA; J gene: TRBJ2-5; V gene: TRBV6-5; CDR3 protein: CASSYSGGLQETQYF; CDR3 DNA: TGTGCCAGCAGTTACTCTGGAGGGTTACAAGAGACCCAGTACTTC
D gene: NA; J gene: TRBJ2-5; V gene: TRBV7-9; CDR3 protein: CASSLSRETQYF; CDR3 DNA: TGTGCCAGCAGCCTCTCCCGAGAGACCCAGTACTTC
D gene: NA; J gene: TRBJ2-1; V gene: TRBV18; CDR3 protein: CASLEGSLFAGTRNNEQFF; CDR3 DNA: TGTGCCAGCTTAGAAGGAAGTCTCTTCGCCGGGACAAGAAACAATGAGCAGTTCTTC
D gene: TRBD1; J gene: TRBJ2-1; V gene: TRBV28; CDR3 protein: CASSVGQGARNEQFF; CDR3 DNA: TGTGCCAGCAGTGTGGGACAGGGGGCTAGGAATGAGCAGTTCTTC
D gene: TRBD2; J gene: TRBJ2-5; V gene: TRBV4-3; CDR3 protein: CASSQEASGRGETQYF; CDR3 DNA: TGCGCCAGCAGCCAAGAGGCTAGCGGGAGAGGGGAGACCCAGTACTTC
D gene: NA; J gene: TRBJ2-2; V gene: TRBV5-1; CDR3 protein: CASSLDQANTGELFF; CDR3 DNA: TGCGCCAGCAGCTTGGATCAGGCGAACACCGGGGAGCTGTTTTTT
D gene: NA; J gene: TRBJ2-3; V gene: TRBV9; CDR3 protein: CASSVDLGNTQYF; CDR3 DNA: TGTGCCAGCAGCGTAGATCTCGGGAATACGCAGTATTTT
D gene: TRBD2; J gene: TRBJ2-1; V gene: TRBV7-3; CDR3 protein: CASSPSGNPYNEQFF; CDR3 DNA: TGTGCCAGCAGCCCTAGCGGGAACCCCTACAATGAGCAGTTCTTC
D gene: TRBD1; J gene: TRBJ2-5; V gene: TRBV27; CDR3 protein: CASSLAPDRGHRETQYF; CDR3 DNA: TGTGCCAGCAGTCTCGCTCCGGACAGGGGGCATCGAGAGACCCAGTACTTC
D gene: TRBD2; J gene: TRBJ2-2; V gene: TRBV7-3; CDR3 protein: CASSLWREGAPGELFF; CDR3 DNA: TGTGCCAGCAGCTTATGGCGGGAGGGTGCACCCGGGGAGCTGTTTTTT
D gene: TRBD2; J gene: TRBJ2-1; V gene: TRBV9; CDR3 protein: CASSKTSGRAGRNEQFF; CDR3 DNA: TGTGCCAGCAGCAAGACTAGCGGGAGGGCCGGTAGGAATGAGCAGTTCTTC
D gene: NA; J gene: TRBJ2-7; V gene: TRBV11-2; CDR3 protein: CASSLTGTYEQYF; CDR3 DNA: TGTGCCAGCAGCTTAACAGGCACCTACGAGCAGTACTTC
D gene: NA; J gene: TRBJ2-5; V gene: TRBV7-9; CDR3 protein: CASRGLEIETQYF; CDR3 DNA: TGTGCCAGCCGGGGACTTGAGATAGAGACCCAGTACTTC
D gene: TRBD1; J gene: TRBJ1-2; V gene: TRBV6-6; CDR3 protein: CASSYSGRGDGYTF; CDR3 DNA: TGTGCCAGCAGTTACTCGGGCAGGGGGGACGGCTACACCTTC
D gene: NA; J gene: TRBJ2-1; V gene: TRBV7-3; CDR3 protein: CASGQKITGVNEQFF; CDR3 DNA: TGTGCCAGCGGCCAGAAAATCACGGGAGTCAATGAGCAGTTCTTC
D gene: NA; J gene: TRBJ2-1; V gene: TRBV7-9; CDR3 protein: CASSPTRTALSSYNEQFF; CDR3 DNA: TGTGCCAGCAGCCCCACTCGAACCGCCCTTAGCTCCTACAATGAGCAGTTCTTC
D gene: TRBD1; J gene: TRBJ1-3; V gene: TRBV9; CDR3 protein: CASSHRGSKSGNTIYF; CDR3 DNA: TGTGCCAGCAGCCACAGGGGGTCCAAGTCTGGAAACACCATATATTTT
D gene: TRBD1; J gene: TRBJ1-1; V gene: TRBV19; CDR3 protein: CASSTDRGRTEAFF; CDR3 DNA: TGTGCCAGTAGTACCGACAGGGGGAGGACTGAAGCTTTCTTT
D gene: TRBD1; J gene: TRBJ2-1; V gene: TRBV9; CDR3 protein: CASSVAIGQASHEQFF; CDR3 DNA: TGTGCCAGCAGCGTAGCTATAGGACAGGCTAGCCATGAGCAGTTCTTC
D gene: TRBD1; J gene: TRBJ1-1; V gene: TRBV7-2; CDR3 protein: CASSSAGQGIPKAFF; CDR3 DNA: TGTGCCAGCAGCTCAGCGGGACAGGGGATACCGAAAGCTTTCTTT
D gene: NA; J gene: TRBJ2-1; V gene: TRBV9; CDR3 protein: CASSVGRSSDNEQFF; CDR3 DNA: TGTGCCAGCAGCGTAGGACGGAGCTCCGACAATGAGCAGTTCTTC
D gene: TRBD1; J gene: TRBJ1-1; V gene: TRBV5-1; CDR3 protein: CASSSQGARTEAFF; CDR3 DNA: TGCGCCAGCAGCTCACAGGGGGCGAGGACTGAAGCTTTCTTT
D gene: TRBD1; J gene: TRBJ1-3; V gene: TRBV30; CDR3 protein: CAWSKGAGTSIYF; CDR3 DNA: TGTGCCTGGAGCAAGGGGGCAGGGACGTCCATATATTTT
D gene: TRBD1; J gene: TRBJ1-5; V gene: TRBV6-5; CDR3 protein: CASSPGTGGDQPQHF; CDR3 DNA: TGTGCCAGCAGCCCCGGGACAGGGGGCGATCAGCCCCAGCATTTT
D gene: NA; J gene: TRBJ2-3; V gene: TRBV19; CDR3 protein: CASRTPSTDTQYF; CDR3 DNA: TGTGCCAGTAGGACACCTTCCACAGATACGCAGTATTTT
D gene: NA; J gene: TRBJ2-1; V gene: TRBV5-1; CDR3 protein: CASSLEASSYNEQFF; CDR3 DNA: TGCGCCAGCAGCTTGGAAGCGAGCTCCTACAATGAGCAGTTCTTC
D gene: NA; J gene: TRBJ2-2; V gene: TRBV19; CDR3 protein: CATTEITGELFF; CDR3 DNA: TGTGCCACAACGGAGATCACCGGGGAGCTGTTTTTT
D gene: TRBD2; J gene: TRBJ2-5; V gene: TRBV7-2; CDR3 protein: CASSPRFTRTSGSQETQYF; CDR3 DNA: TGTGCCAGCAGCCCACGATTTACTCGGACTAGCGGGAGCCAAGAGACCCAGTACTTC
D gene: TRBD1; J gene: TRBJ1-2; V gene: TRBV18; CDR3 protein: CASSPTGETSNYGYTF; CDR3 DNA: TGTGCCAGCTCACCCACAGGGGAGACTTCTAACTATGGCTACACCTTC